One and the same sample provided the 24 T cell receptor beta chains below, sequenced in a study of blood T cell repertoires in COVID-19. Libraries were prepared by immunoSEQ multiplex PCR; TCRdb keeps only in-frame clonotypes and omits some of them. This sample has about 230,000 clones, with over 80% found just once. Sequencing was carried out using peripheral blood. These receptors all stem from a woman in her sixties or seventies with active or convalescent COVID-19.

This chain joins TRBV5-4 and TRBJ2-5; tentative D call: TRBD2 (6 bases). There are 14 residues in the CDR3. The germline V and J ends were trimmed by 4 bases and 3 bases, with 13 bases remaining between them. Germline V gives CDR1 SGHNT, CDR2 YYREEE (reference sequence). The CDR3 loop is CASSPGGTEETQYF. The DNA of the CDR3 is TGTGCCAGCAGCCCGGGCGGGACCGAAGAGACCCAGTACTTC.

CDR3 amino acids: CASSAGTAEYEQYF. The CDR3 nucleotides are TGTGCCAGCAGTGCCGGGACAGCGGAGTACGAGCAGTACTTC. The V and J genes are TRBV28 and TRBJ2-7; TRBD1 aligns across 7 bases. Losses at the gene ends were 5 bases for V and 4 bases for J; bases not matched to a gene: 8. Germline lookup yields CDR1 MDHEN and CDR2 SYDVKM. CDR3 length: 14 residues.

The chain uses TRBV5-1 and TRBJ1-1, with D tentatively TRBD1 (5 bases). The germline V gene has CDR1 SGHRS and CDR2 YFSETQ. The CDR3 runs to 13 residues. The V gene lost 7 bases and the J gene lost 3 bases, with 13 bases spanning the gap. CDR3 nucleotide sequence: TGCGCCAGCTCTCTACAGGTGGACACTGAAGCTTTCTTT. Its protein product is CASSLQVDTEAFF.

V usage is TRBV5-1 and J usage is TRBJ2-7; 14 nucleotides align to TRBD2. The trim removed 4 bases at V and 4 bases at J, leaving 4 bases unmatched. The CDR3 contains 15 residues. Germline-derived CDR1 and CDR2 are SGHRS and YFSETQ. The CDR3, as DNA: TGCGCCAGCAGCAAGGGACTAGCGGGGGATTACGAGCAGTACTTC. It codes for CASSKGLAGDYEQYF.

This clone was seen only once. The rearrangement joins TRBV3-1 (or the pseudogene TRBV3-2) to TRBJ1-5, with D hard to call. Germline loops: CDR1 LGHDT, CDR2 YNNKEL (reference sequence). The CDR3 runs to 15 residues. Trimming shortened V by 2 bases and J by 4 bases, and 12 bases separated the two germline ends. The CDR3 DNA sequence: TGTGCCAGCAGCCAATACATATCCATGAATCAGCCCCAGCATTTT. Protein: CASSQYISMNQPQHF.

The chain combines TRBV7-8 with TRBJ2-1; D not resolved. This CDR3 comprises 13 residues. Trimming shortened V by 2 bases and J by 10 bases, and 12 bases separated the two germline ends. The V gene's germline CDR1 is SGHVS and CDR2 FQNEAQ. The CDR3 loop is CASSLSLEGEQFF. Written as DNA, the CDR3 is TGTGCCAGCAGCTTAAGTCTAGAAGGCGAGCAGTTCTTC. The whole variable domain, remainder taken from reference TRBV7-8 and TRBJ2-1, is GAGVSQSPRYKVAKRGQDVALRCDPISGHVSLFWYQQALGQGPEFLTYFQNEAQLDKSGLPSDRFFAERPEGSVSTLKIQRTQQEDSAVYLCASSLSLEGEQFFGPGTRLTVL.

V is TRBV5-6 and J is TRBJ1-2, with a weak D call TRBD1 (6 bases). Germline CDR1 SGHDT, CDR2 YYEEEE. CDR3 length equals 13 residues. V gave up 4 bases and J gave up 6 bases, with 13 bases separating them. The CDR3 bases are TGTGCCAGCAGCCTGAACAGGGTGGATGGCTACACCTTC. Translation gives CASSLNRVDGYTF.

This chain's CDR3 is CASSLGGRVHTGELFF. DNA of the CDR3: TGTGCCAGCAGCTTAGGCGGGCGAGTCCACACCGGGGAGCTGTTTTTT. The chain carries TRBV11-3 and TRBJ2-2; tentative D call: TRBD2 (5 bases). The V and J ends lost 1 base and 3 bases respectively, with 12 bases between them. The CDR3 has 16 residues. Per germline, CDR1 SGHNT and CDR2 YENEEA.

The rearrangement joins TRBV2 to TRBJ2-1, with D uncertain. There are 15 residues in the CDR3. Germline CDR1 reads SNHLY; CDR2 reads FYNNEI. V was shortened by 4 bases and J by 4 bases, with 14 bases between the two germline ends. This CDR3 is CASSVGPLSYNEQFF. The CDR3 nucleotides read TGTGCCAGCAGTGTGGGCCCCTTGTCGTACAATGAGCAGTTCTTC.

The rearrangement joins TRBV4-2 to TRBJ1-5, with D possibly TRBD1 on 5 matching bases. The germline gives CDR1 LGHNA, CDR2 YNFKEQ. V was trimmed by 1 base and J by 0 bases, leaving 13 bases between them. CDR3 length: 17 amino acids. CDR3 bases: TGTGCCAGCAGCCAAGTTTCTAAGGGGTATAGCAATCAGCCCCAGCATTTT. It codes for CASSQVSKGYSNQPQHF.

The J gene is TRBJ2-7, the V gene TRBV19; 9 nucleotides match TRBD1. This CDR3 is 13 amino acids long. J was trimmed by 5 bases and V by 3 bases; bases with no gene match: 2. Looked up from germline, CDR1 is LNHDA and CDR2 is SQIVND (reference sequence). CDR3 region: CASSMDRGDEQYF. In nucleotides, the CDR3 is TGTGCCAGTAGTATGGACAGGGGAGACGAGCAGTACTTC.

In DNA form, the CDR3 reads TGTGCCAGCAGCCAATCAGACTCGCCGCAGTTCTTC. Translated, it gives CASSQSDSPQFF. The J gene is TRBJ2-1, the V gene TRBV3-1 (or the pseudogene TRBV3-2); D gene ambiguous. Trimming removed 2 bases at V and 12 bases at J, with 11 bases between. The CDR3 is 12 amino acids. The germline V gene has CDR1 LGHDT and CDR2 YNNKEL (reference sequence).

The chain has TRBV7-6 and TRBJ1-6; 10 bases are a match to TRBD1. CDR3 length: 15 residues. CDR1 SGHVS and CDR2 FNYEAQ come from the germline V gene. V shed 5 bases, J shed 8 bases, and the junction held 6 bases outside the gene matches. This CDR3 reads CASSPSGTGDSPLHF. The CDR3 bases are TGTGCCAGCAGCCCCTCCGGGACAGGGGATTCACCCCTCCACTTT. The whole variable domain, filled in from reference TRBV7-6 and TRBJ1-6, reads GAGVSQSPRYKVTKRGQDVALRCDPISGHVSLYWYRQALGQGPEFLTYFNYEAQQDKSGLPNDRFSAERPEGSISTLTIQRTEQRDSAMYRCASSPSGTGDSPLHFGNGTRLTVT.

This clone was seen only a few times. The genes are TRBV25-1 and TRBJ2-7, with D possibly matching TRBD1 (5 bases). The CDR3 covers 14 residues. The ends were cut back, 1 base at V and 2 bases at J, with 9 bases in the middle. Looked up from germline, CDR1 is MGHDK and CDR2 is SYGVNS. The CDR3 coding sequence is TGTGCCAGCAGTGAATTTGGGGCTCCCTACGAGCAGTACTTC. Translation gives CASSEFGAPYEQYF.

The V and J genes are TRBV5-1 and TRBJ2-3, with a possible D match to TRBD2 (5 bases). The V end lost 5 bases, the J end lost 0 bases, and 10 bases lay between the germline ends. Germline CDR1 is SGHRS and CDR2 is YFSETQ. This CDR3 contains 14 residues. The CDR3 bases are TGCGCCAGCAGTGGAGGCTATAGCACAGATACGCAGTATTTT. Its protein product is CASSGGYSTDTQYF.

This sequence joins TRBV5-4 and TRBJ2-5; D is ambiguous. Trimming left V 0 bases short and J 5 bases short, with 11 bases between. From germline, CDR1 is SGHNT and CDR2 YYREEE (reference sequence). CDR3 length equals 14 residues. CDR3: CASSLESVVETQYF. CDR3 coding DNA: TGTGCCAGCAGCTTGGAGTCGGTGGTGGAGACCCAGTACTTC. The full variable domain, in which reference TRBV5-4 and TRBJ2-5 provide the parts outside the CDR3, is ETGVTQSPTHLIKTRGQQVTLRCSSQSGHNTVSWYQQALGQGPQFIFQYYREEENGRGNFPPRFSGLQFPNYSSELNVNALELDDSALYLCASSLESVVETQYFGPGTRLLVL.

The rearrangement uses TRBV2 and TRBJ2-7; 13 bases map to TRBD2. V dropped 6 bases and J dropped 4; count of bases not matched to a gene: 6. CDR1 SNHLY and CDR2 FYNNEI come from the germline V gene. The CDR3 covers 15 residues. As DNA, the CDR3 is TGTGCCAGCAGGCCGACTAGCGGGGGGTCGTACGAGCAGTACTTC. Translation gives CASRPTSGGSYEQYF.

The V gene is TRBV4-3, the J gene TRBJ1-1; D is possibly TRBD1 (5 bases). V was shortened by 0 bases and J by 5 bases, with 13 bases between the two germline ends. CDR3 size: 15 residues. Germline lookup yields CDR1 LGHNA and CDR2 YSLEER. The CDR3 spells CASSQEGTGETEAFF. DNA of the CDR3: TGCGCCAGCAGCCAAGAAGGTACGGGGGAAACTGAAGCTTTCTTT.

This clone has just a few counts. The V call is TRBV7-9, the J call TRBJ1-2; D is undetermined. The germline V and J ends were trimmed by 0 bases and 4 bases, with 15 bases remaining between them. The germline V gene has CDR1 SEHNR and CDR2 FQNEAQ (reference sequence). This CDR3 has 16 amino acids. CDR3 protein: CASSLAERGVIYGYTF. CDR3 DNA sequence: TGTGCCAGCAGCTTAGCGGAGCGAGGAGTAATCTATGGCTACACCTTC.

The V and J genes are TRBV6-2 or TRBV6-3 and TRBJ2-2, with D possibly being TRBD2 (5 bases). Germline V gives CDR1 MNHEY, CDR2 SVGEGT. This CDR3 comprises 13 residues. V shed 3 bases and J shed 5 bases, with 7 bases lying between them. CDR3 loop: CASSYSVTGELFF. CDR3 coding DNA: TGTGCCAGCAGTTATAGCGTAACCGGGGAGCTGTTTTTT.

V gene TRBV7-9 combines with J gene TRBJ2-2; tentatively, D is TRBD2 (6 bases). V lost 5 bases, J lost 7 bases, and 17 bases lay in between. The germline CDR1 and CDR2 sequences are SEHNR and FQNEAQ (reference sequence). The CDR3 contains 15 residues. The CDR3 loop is CASSTTGLPFGELFF. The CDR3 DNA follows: TGTGCCAGCAGCACAACGGGACTTCCTTTCGGGGAGCTGTTTTTT.

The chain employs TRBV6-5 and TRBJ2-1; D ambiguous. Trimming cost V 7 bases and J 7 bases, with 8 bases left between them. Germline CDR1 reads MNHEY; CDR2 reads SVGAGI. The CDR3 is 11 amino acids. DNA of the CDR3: TGTGCCAGCACCACGGAGAATGAGCAGTTCTTC. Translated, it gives CASTTENEQFF.

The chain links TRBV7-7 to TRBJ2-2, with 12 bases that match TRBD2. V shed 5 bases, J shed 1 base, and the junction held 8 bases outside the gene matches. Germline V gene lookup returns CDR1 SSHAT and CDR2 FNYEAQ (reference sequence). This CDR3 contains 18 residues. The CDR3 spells CASSPATSGGGNTGELFF. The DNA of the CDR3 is TGTGCCAGCAGCCCTGCGACTAGCGGGGGTGGGAACACCGGGGAGCTGTTTTTT. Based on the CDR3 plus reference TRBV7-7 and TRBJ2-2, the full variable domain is GAGVSQSPRYKVTKRGQDVTLRCDPISSHATLYWYQQALGQGPEFLTYFNYEAQPDKSGLPSDRFSAERPEGSISTLTIQRTEQRDSAMYRCASSPATSGGGNTGELFFGEGSRLTVL.

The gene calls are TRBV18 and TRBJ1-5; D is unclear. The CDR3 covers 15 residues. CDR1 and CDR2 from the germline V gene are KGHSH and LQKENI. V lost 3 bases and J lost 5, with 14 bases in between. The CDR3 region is CASSPGGRADQPQHF. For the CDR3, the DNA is TGTGCCAGCTCACCGGGAGGGAGAGCCGATCAGCCCCAGCATTTT.